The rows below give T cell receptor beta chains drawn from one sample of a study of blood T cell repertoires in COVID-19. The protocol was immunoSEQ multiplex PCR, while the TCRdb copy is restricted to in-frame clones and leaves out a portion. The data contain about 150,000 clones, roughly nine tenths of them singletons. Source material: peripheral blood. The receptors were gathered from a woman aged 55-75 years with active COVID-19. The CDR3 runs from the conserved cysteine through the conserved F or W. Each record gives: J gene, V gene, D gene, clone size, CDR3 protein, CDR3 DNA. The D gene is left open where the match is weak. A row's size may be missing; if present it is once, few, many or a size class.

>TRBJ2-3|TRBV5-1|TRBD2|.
CASSLAGRGDTQYF
TGCGCCAGCAGCTTGGCCGGGAGGGGAGATACGCAGTATTTT
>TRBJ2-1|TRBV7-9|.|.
CASSGKVGASSSYNEQFF
TGTGCCAGCAGCGGGAAGGTAGGGGCTAGTAGCTCCTACAATGAGCAGTTCTTC
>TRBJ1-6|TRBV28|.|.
CASQNNSPLHF
TGTGCCAGCCAGAATAATTCACCCCTCCACTTT
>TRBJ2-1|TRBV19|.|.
CASSRFSGLGEQFF
TGTGCCAGCTCGCGGTTTAGCGGTTTGGGCGAGCAGTTCTTC
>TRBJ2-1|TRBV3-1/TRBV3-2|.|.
CASSLSSYNEQFF
TGTGCCAGCAGCTTGAGCTCCTACAATGAGCAGTTCTTC
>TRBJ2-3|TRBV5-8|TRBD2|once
CASSGGLGGTDTQYF
TGTGCCAGCAGCGGGGGACTAGGGGGCACAGATACGCAGTATTTT
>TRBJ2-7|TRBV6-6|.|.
CASSYGQGRSYEQYF
TGTGCCAGCAGTTACGGGCAGGGTCGGTCCTACGAGCAGTACTTC
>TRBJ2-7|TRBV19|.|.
CASSRPPAGEQYF
TGTGCCAGTAGTAGACCCCCGGCAGGGGAGCAGTACTTC
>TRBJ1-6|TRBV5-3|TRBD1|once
CARGGDRDKPLHF
TGTGCCAGAGGAGGAGACAGGGACAAACCCCTCCACTTT
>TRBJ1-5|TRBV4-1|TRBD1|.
CASSTGTGDQPQHF
TGCGCCAGCAGCACCGGGACAGGAGATCAGCCCCAGCATTTT
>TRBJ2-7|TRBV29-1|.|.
CSVAQDSYEQYF
TGCAGCGTTGCCCAGGACTCCTACGAGCAGTACTTC
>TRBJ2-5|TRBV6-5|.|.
CASRPNDIPQETQYF
TGTGCCAGCCGACCAAATGACATCCCCCAAGAGACCCAGTACTTC
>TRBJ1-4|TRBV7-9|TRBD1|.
CASSLRTGEEKLFF
TGTGCCAGCAGCTTAAGGACAGGGGAAGAAAAACTGTTTTTT
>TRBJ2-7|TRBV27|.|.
CASSLSGTGLGEQYF
TGTGCCAGCAGTTTATCGGGAACAGGGCTTGGCGAGCAGTACTTC
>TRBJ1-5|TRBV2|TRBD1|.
CASSDRGNQPQHF
TGTGCCAGCTCGGACAGGGGTAATCAGCCCCAGCATTTT
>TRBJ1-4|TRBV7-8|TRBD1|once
CASRSPGQGGEKLFF
TGTGCCAGCAGATCTCCGGGACAGGGTGGCGAAAAACTGTTTTTT
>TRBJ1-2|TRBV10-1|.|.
CASRIDSTRDYGYTF
TGCGCCAGCAGGATCGACAGCACCCGCGACTATGGCTACACCTTC
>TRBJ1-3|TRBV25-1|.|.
CASSEYSVSGNTIYF
TGTGCCAGCAGTGAATACTCCGTCTCTGGAAACACCATATATTTT
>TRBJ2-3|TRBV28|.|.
CATLRDLYTDTQYF
TGTGCCACCTTGAGGGACTTATACACAGATACGCAGTATTTT
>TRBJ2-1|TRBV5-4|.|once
CASRGVRNEQFF
TGTGCCAGCAGGGGCGTTAGAAATGAGCAGTTCTTC
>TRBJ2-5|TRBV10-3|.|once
CAISRQDGETQYF
TGTGCCATCAGCAGACAGGACGGGGAGACCCAGTACTTC
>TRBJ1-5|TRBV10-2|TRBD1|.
CASSPGQGLVYQPQHF
TGCGCCAGCAGCCCCGGACAGGGGTTGGTTTATCAGCCCCAGCATTTT
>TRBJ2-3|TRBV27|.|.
CASSFAGGLTDTQYF
TGTGCCAGCAGTTTTGCGGGCGGGCTCACAGATACGCAGTATTTT
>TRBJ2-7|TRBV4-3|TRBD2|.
CASSQDPGLAGGPPYEQYF
TGCGCCAGCAGCCAAGATCCGGGACTAGCGGGAGGGCCCCCCTACGAGCAGTACTTC
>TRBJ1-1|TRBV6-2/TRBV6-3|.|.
CASSFLGVLNTEAFF
TGTGCCAGCAGTTTCCTAGGGGTTTTAAACACTGAAGCTTTCTTT